This T cell receptor (beta chain) was sequenced during a study of patients and donors after allogeneic stem cell transplantation. The CDR3 length is 16 residues. Germline loops: CDR1 MNHEY, CDR2 SVGAGI. The junction had 4 bases not matched to a gene; V was cut back by 1 base and J by 3 bases. Each CDR3 protein gets one entry after TCRdb re-called the RT-PCR reads with MiXCR. Of some 880,000 distinct CDR3 sequences in the sample, approximately 18% are singletons; the top ten hold about 6%. The chain couples TRBV6-5 to TRBJ2-5; 11 bases match TRBD2. This TCR came from a human donor who was either an allogeneic HSCT recipient or a stem cell or donor lymphocyte infusion donor (not recorded which). It is not recorded whose cells these are; they may come from a transplant donor. The specimen was blood, either unsorted or a sorted T cell fraction (not recorded which). The CDR3 DNA reads as TGTGCCAGCAGTTACTTTAGCGGGGGGGTTGAAGAGACCCAGTACTTC. Translation gives CASSYFSGGVEETQYF.